These T cell receptor beta chains were read from a single sample in a study of T cell repertoires in cytomegalovirus infection. TCRdb re-called the reads with MiXCR, one entry per CDR3 protein. The table lists 680,000 or so distinct CDR3 sequences, under 40% of them singletons. The specimen was PBMCs. The receptors derive from a human donor in good health (CMV status not recorded). Some clones in this sample may be carry-over from other donors' samples. CDR3s leave out the opening cysteine and the closing phenylalanine or tryptophan.

len: 11
j_gene: TRBJ1-2
v_gene: TRBV20-1
CDR3aa: SSSSSYSSGYT

len: 12
j_gene: TRBJ2-5
v_gene: TRBV3-1
CDR3aa: ASSRNSGAETQY

len: 14
j_gene: TRBJ2-5
v_gene: TRBV18
CDR3aa: ASSPSGLGGAKTQY

len: 13
j_gene: TRBJ2-7
v_gene: TRBV19
CDR3aa: ASGTPGLNLHEQY

len: 10
j_gene: TRBJ1-5
v_gene: TRBV19
CDR3aa: ASIGFGQPQH

len: 14
j_gene: TRBJ1-3
v_gene: TRBV7-9
CDR3aa: ASSSEVGVRGNTIY

len: 12
j_gene: TRBJ2-5
v_gene: TRBV19
CDR3aa: ASSIEKGGETQY

len: 11
j_gene: TRBJ1-1
v_gene: TRBV19
CDR3aa: ASSMGQGAPAF

len: 12
j_gene: TRBJ1-4
v_gene: TRBV12-3/TRBV12-4
CDR3aa: ASSEQAINEKLF

len: 14
j_gene: TRBJ1-2
v_gene: TRBV7-2
CDR3aa: ASSLVGAGQGYGYT

len: 16
j_gene: TRBJ1-1
v_gene: TRBV4-1
CDR3aa: ASSQARDRGRGNTEAF

len: 11
j_gene: TRBJ2-1
v_gene: TRBV19
CDR3aa: ASSIGRDGEQF

len: 14
j_gene: TRBJ2-5
v_gene: TRBV5-4
CDR3aa: ASRETGTLRQETQY

len: 14
j_gene: TRBJ2-5
v_gene: TRBV14
CDR3aa: ASSLRLAKRQETQY

len: 13
j_gene: TRBJ1-5
v_gene: TRBV2
CDR3aa: ASSDTTAGNQPQH

len: 17
j_gene: TRBJ2-7
v_gene: TRBV15
CDR3aa: ATSSLQAGGVSRVDEQY

len: 14
j_gene: TRBJ1-2
v_gene: TRBV27
CDR3aa: ASGPQDRVGSYGYT

len: 10
j_gene: TRBJ2-7
v_gene: TRBV20-1
CDR3aa: SASGGDWEQY

len: 16
j_gene: TRBJ2-6
v_gene: TRBV5-1
CDR3aa: ASSPGASRSSGANVLT

len: 10
j_gene: TRBJ1-1
v_gene: TRBV7-2
CDR3aa: AVSPSPGGSF

len: 11
j_gene: TRBJ1-2
v_gene: TRBV7-2
CDR3aa: ASSLDGVGGYT

len: 14
j_gene: TRBJ2-3
v_gene: TRBV28
CDR3aa: ASRLGLGSGTDTQY

len: 15
j_gene: TRBJ2-5
v_gene: TRBV7-2
CDR3aa: ASSLGDVGRGHETQY

len: 13
j_gene: TRBJ2-7
v_gene: TRBV12-3/TRBV12-4
CDR3aa: ASSDTGVRSYEQY

len: 11
j_gene: TRBJ1-5
v_gene: TRBV20-1
CDR3aa: SARRGGGKPQH

len: 12
j_gene: TRBJ1-4
v_gene: TRBV2
CDR3aa: ASSPSGRNEKLF

len: 12
j_gene: TRBJ2-5
v_gene: TRBV7-6
CDR3aa: ASSLGGLGGTQY

len: 13
j_gene: TRBJ1-1
v_gene: TRBV28
CDR3aa: ASSSLYSGGTEAF

len: 14
j_gene: TRBJ2-1
v_gene: TRBV28
CDR3aa: ASSFYSSVRGNEQF

len: 14
j_gene: TRBJ2-3
v_gene: TRBV4-2
CDR3aa: ASSQTRHPGTDTQY

len: 13
j_gene: TRBJ1-4
v_gene: TRBV9
CDR3aa: ASSVSVATNEKLF

len: 13
j_gene: TRBJ1-2
v_gene: TRBV11-2
CDR3aa: ASSLEASTNYGYT

len: 16
j_gene: TRBJ2-1
v_gene: TRBV28
CDR3aa: ASRRTSGRISSYNEQF

len: 13
j_gene: TRBJ1-1
v_gene: TRBV19
CDR3aa: ASTPGPGKLTEAF

len: 14
j_gene: TRBJ2-1
v_gene: TRBV6-5
CDR3aa: ASSSIITVPDNEQF

len: 12
j_gene: TRBJ2-7
v_gene: TRBV6-6
CDR3aa: ASMRYGSSYEQY

len: 13
j_gene: TRBJ2-4
v_gene: TRBV12-3/TRBV12-4
CDR3aa: ASSLNGRRKNIQY

len: 17
j_gene: TRBJ1-5
v_gene: TRBV7-2
CDR3aa: ASSLKSTGTGGSNQPQH

len: 13
j_gene: TRBJ1-1
v_gene: TRBV4-1
CDR3aa: ASSSPTGLSTEAF

len: 13
j_gene: TRBJ2-5
v_gene: TRBV7-2
CDR3aa: ASSFNGAGRETQY

len: 15
j_gene: TRBJ1-5
v_gene: TRBV28
CDR3aa: ASSSPLGGVGNQPQH

len: 13
j_gene: TRBJ1-1
v_gene: TRBV7-6
CDR3aa: ASSHRGGGPTEAF

len: 14
j_gene: TRBJ2-3
v_gene: TRBV7-2
CDR3aa: ASSLGPSGTHDTQY

len: 11
j_gene: TRBJ1-2
v_gene: TRBV12-3/TRBV12-4
CDR3aa: ASSFGRNYGYT

len: 15
j_gene: TRBJ2-7
v_gene: TRBV5-1
CDR3aa: ASSSGSLARPRSEQY

len: 15
j_gene: TRBJ2-7
v_gene: TRBV19
CDR3aa: ASSIGRRTLEGYEQY

len: 12
j_gene: TRBJ1-6
v_gene: TRBV12-3/TRBV12-4
CDR3aa: ASSFSSYNSPLH

len: 13
j_gene: TRBJ1-1
v_gene: TRBV5-4
CDR3aa: ASSLGGAMNTEAF